This is a list of T cell receptor beta chains from one sample in a study of PD-1 blockade in classical Hodgkin lymphoma. The assay was immunoSEQ multiplex PCR, and TCRdb's table has in-frame clones only and misses some. The sample consists of approximately 160,000 clones, around 84% of them appearing once. The sequencing used peripheral blood mononuclear cells (PBMCs), collected before the second cycle of nivolumab. Source of these receptors: a human donor with classical Hodgkin lymphoma. Both conserved end residues are part of each CDR3. D genes are given only for firm matches.

>TRBV4-3|TRBD2|TRBJ2-7|15
CASSQTSGTSYEQYF
TGCGCCAGCAGCCAGACTAGCGGGACTTCCTACGAGCAGTACTTC
>TRBV7-6|TRBD2|TRBJ2-1|14
CASSLVSGGNEQFF
TGTGCCAGCAGCTTAGTTAGCGGGGGCAATGAGCAGTTCTTC
>TRBV7-2|NA|TRBJ2-7|14
CASGRGERTYEQYF
TGTGCCAGCGGTCGCGGGGAAAGGACCTACGAGCAGTACTTC
>TRBV9|TRBD2|TRBJ2-3|15
CASTRASGSADTQYF
TGTGCCAGCACAAGGGCTAGCGGGAGCGCAGATACGCAGTATTTT
>TRBV4-1|TRBD1|TRBJ1-2|17
CASSPQLGTGGDYGYTF
TGCGCCAGCAGCCCCCAGCTGGGGACAGGGGGCGACTATGGCTACACCTTC
>TRBV7-9|NA|TRBJ2-2|14
CASSFLEGTGELFF
TGTGCCAGCAGCTTTTTAGAGGGCACCGGGGAGCTGTTTTTT
>TRBV5-6|TRBD1|TRBJ2-3|18
CASSLGAYRGRATDTQYF
TGTGCCAGCAGCTTGGGGGCCTACAGGGGGCGCGCCACAGATACGCAGTATTTT
>TRBV10-3|NA|TRBJ1-6|14
CAISYTTGDSPLHF
TGTGCCATCAGTTACACGACAGGCGATTCACCCCTCCACTTT
>TRBV7-8|NA|TRBJ2-3|17
CASSLAWGAGYTDTQYF
TGTGCCAGCAGCTTAGCATGGGGTGCAGGATACACAGATACGCAGTATTTT
>TRBV6-6|NA|TRBJ1-2|13
CASSQQGNYGYTF
TGTGCCAGCAGTCAACAGGGAAACTATGGCTACACCTTC
>TRBV18|TRBD2|TRBJ2-3|17
CASSPTSGGPSTDTQYF
TGTGCCAGCTCACCGACTAGCGGGGGACCCAGCACAGATACGCAGTATTTT
>TRBV19|TRBD2|TRBJ2-3|16
CASSMTSGGGTDTQYF
TGTGCCAGTAGTATGACTAGCGGGGGGGGCACAGATACGCAGTATTTT